Each of the 26 T cell receptor beta chains below was sequenced from the same sample in a study of T cells in Graves' hyperthyroidism and ophthalmopathy. From RNA transcripts, TCR beta CDR3 regions were amplified. First-round RT-PCR of the TCR CDR3 relied on the HTBI primer set. TCRdb processed the multiplex PCR reads anew with MiXCR; each CDR3 protein has one entry. The data hold more than 550,000 distinct CDR3 sequences, with roughly 46% observed a single time. The source material was peripheral blood or thyroid tissue (not recorded which). These receptors were collected from an adult man with Graves' disease, either hyperthyroidism or ophthalmopathy (not recorded which).

This clonotype came up once. A read error may be the cause here, since a much bigger clone is one base away. The gene calls are TRBV2 and TRBJ2-7; D may be TRBD2 (5 bases). This CDR3 has 16 residues. Germline loops: CDR1 SNHLY, CDR2 FYNNEI. V was cut by 1 base and J by 6 bases, with 19 bases left in between. The CDR3 DNA sequence: TGTGCCAGCAGTGAAGGACGAGGGTTTGAGACCCGCGAGCAGTACTTC. Its protein product is CASSEGRGFETREQYF.

The gene calls are TRBV10-3 and TRBJ2-5; 8 positions agree with TRBD2. The CDR3 loop spans 17 amino acids. Germline V gene data show CDR1 as ENHRY and CDR2 as SYGVKD. V shed 6 bases, J shed 1 base, and the junction held 13 bases outside the gene matches. CDR3 loop: CAISRLALLRAQETQYF. In DNA, the CDR3 is TGTGCCATCAGCCGACTAGCGCTTCTCAGGGCCCAAGAGACCCAGTACTTC.

V is TRBV7-9 and J is TRBJ1-5; 8 positions agree with TRBD1. The CDR3 is made up of 15 amino acids. From germline, CDR1 is SEHNR and CDR2 FQNEAQ (reference sequence). The V and J ends lost 6 bases and 6 bases, in that order; junction bases with no gene match: 10. As DNA, the CDR3 is TGTGCCAGCAGTTCAGGACAGGGAAAACTTCAGCCCCAGCATTTT. It codes for CASSSGQGKLQPQHF.

There are a few counts of this clonotype. V gene TRBV6-5 combines with J gene TRBJ2-5; the D gene is possibly TRBD1 (6 bases). Trimming took off 0 bases at V and 10 bases at J, with 12 bases between the two ends. In germline, CDR1 is MNHEY, CDR2 SVGAGI. This CDR3 contains 13 residues. In DNA, the CDR3 is TGTGCCAGCAGTTACTCTCCCCAGGGGAGCCAGTACTTC. This sequence encodes CASSYSPQGSQYF.

This clonotype has more than one count but fewer than ten. One end of the junction fails to match germline, which may point to a read error. This chain uses TRBV5-1 with TRBJ1-1; D not certain. Per the germline V gene, CDR1 is SGHRS and CDR2 is YFSETQ. CDR3 length: 12 residues. The CDR3, as DNA: TGTGCCAGCAGCAATCGCCCATCCGAAGCTTTCTTT. This gives the protein CASSNRPSEAFF. The entire variable domain, with the rest obtained from reference TRBV5-1 and TRBJ1-1, is as follows: KAGVTQTPRYLIKTRGQQVTLSCSPISGHRSVSWYQQTPGQGLQFLFEYFSETQRNKGNFPGRFSGRQFSNSRSEMNVSTLELGDSALYLCASSNRPSEAFFGQGTRLTVV.

This clonotype was seen only a few times. The chain couples TRBV5-1 to TRBJ1-1; TRBD1 might be the D (5 bases). Trimming removed 1 base from V and 1 base from J, with 11 bases in between. CDR3 length: 15 residues. Germline CDR1 and CDR2: SGHRS and YFSETQ. The chain's CDR3 is CASSLYQGENTEAFF. In DNA, the CDR3 is TGCGCCAGCAGCTTGTACCAGGGTGAGAACACTGAAGCTTTCTTT. The full variable domain, in which reference TRBV5-1 and TRBJ1-1 provide the parts outside the CDR3, is KAGVTQTPRYLIKTRGQQVTLSCSPISGHRSVSWYQQTPGQGLQFLFEYFSETQRNKGNFPGRFSGRQFSNSRSEMNVSTLELGDSALYLCASSLYQGENTEAFFGQGTRLTVV.

The chain uses TRBV7-8 and TRBJ1-4; 8 bases line up with TRBD1. This CDR3 region has 16 residues. The ends lost 10 bases at V and 0 bases at J; junction bases unmatched: 10. The germline gives CDR1 SGHVS, CDR2 FQNEAQ. CDR3 residues: CANGQGLGATNEKLFF. In DNA, the CDR3 is TGTGCCAACGGACAGGGTTTGGGTGCAACTAATGAAAAACTGTTTTTT.

On this clonotype: One end of the junction fails to match germline, which may point to a read error. This chain links TRBV6-1 with TRBJ1-1; D ambiguous. The germline CDR1 and CDR2 sequences are MNHNS and SASEGT. The CDR3 length is 13 residues. The CDR3, as DNA: TGTGCCAGCAGTGTGTACATGAACACTGAAGCCTTCTTT. Protein sequence: CASSVYMNTEAFF.

This chain links TRBV20-1 with TRBJ2-7; D tentatively fits TRBD1 or TRBD2 (6 bases each). The germline gives CDR1 DFQATT, CDR2 SNEGSKA (reference sequence). V lost 1 base and J 3 bases, leaving 13 bases between the germline ends. The CDR3 is 14 residues long. CDR3 nucleotides: TGCAGTGCTAGAGCGGGGGCAAGTTACTACGAGCAGTACTTC. This translates into CSARAGASYYEQYF.

This clonotype was counted many times. The chain joins TRBV29-1 to TRBJ1-3; no reliable D call. V shed 4 bases and J shed 0 bases, with 16 bases lying between them. Germline lookup yields CDR1 SQVTM and CDR2 ANQGSEA. This CDR3 has 16 residues. This CDR3 is CSVVRSGEHSGNTIYF. Here the CDR3 DNA reads TGCAGCGTTGTGAGGTCCGGTGAACACTCTGGAAACACCATATATTTT.

This clonotype came up many times. The chain combines TRBV7-2 with TRBJ1-5, with TRBD1 matching over 10 bases. CDR1 and CDR2 from the germline V gene are SGHTA and FQGNSA. Germline trimming cut 5 bases from V and 10 bases from J; bases unmatched to any gene: 8. The CDR3 extends over 14 amino acids. DNA for the CDR3: TGTGCCAGCAGCCAAAGACAGGGGGCGGATCCCCAGCATTTT. Its protein is CASSQRQGADPQHF.

This clonotype was observed a few times. The chain employs TRBV5-1 and TRBJ2-7; D is possibly TRBD1 (6 bases). Germline V gene sequence: CDR1 SGHRS, CDR2 YFSETQ. The CDR3 has 15 amino acids. Trimming removed 4 bases at V and 0 bases at J, with 14 bases between. In DNA, the CDR3 is TGCGCCAGCAGCCCCTTTACAGGGAGCTCCTACGAGCAGTACTTC. This encodes CASSPFTGSSYEQYF. The whole variable domain, filled in from reference TRBV5-1 and TRBJ2-7, reads KAGVTQTPRYLIKTRGQQVTLSCSPISGHRSVSWYQQTPGQGLQFLFEYFSETQRNKGNFPGRFSGRQFSNSRSEMNVSTLELGDSALYLCASSPFTGSSYEQYFGPGTRLTVT.

This clonotype was observed many times. The rearrangement links TRBV7-9 to TRBJ1-6; D call uncertain. The CDR3 consists of 15 residues. The V and J ends lost 2 bases and 4 bases respectively, with 9 bases between them. Germline values: CDR1 SEHNR, CDR2 FQNEAQ (reference sequence). CDR3 in amino acids: CASSLSGQYNSPLHF. The CDR3 nucleotides read TGTGCCAGCAGCTTAAGTGGCCAATATAATTCACCCCTCCACTTT.

The chain carries TRBV4-1 and TRBJ1-4; D possibly corresponds to TRBD1 (6 bases). The CDR3 contains 14 residues. Trimming took 3 bases from V and 8 from J, leaving 13 bases between them. The germline gives CDR1 MGHRA, CDR2 YSYEKL. The CDR3 DNA reads TGCGCCAGCAGCCATCACAGGGAGGGAGAAAAACTGTTTTTT. Protein sequence: CASSHHREGEKLFF.

This clonotype was recorded only once. This may stem from a read error, because a much larger clone lies one nucleotide away. This chain's CDR3 is CAGSQSYNSPLHF. The CDR3 DNA reads as TGTGCCGGCAGCCAGTCTTATAATTCACCCCTCCACTTT. The rearrangement links TRBV7-8 to TRBJ1-6, with D uncertain. Germline V gene lookup returns CDR1 SGHVS and CDR2 FQNEAQ. The CDR3 loop spans 13 amino acids.

Comment on this clonotype: This may stem from a read error, because a much larger clone lies one nucleotide away. V usage is TRBV9 and J usage is TRBJ1-4, with D possibly TRBD1 on 5 matching bases. The V gene lost 4 bases and the J gene lost 4 bases, with 8 bases spanning the gap. The CDR3 loop spans 13 amino acids. Germline lookup yields CDR1 SGDLS and CDR2 YYNGEE. CDR3 amino acids: CASSQQVNEKLFF. CDR3 DNA sequence: TGTGCCAGCAGCCAACAGGTTAATGAAAAACTGTTTTTT.

The genes are TRBV15 and TRBJ1-1, with TRBD1 identical over 10 bases. Unmatched junction bases numbered 9, after V lost 0 bases and J lost 5 bases. This CDR3 spans 17 amino acids. CDR1 and CDR2 from the germline V gene are LNHNV and YYDKDF (reference sequence). The CDR3 loop reads CATSRELLTGGATEAFF. CDR3 bases: TGTGCCACCAGCAGAGAGCTCCTGACAGGGGGCGCGACTGAAGCTTTCTTT.

This clonotype has at least ten counts. This chain connects TRBV10-3 to TRBJ1-4; D unresolved. This CDR3 has 15 amino acids. The V and J ends lost 0 bases and 0 bases respectively, with 5 bases between them. The germline CDR1 and CDR2 sequences are ENHRY and SYGVKD. CDR3: CAISESPATNEKLFF. CDR3 bases: TGTGCCATCAGTGAGTCCCCCGCAACTAATGAAAAACTGTTTTTT.

In the case of this clonotype: Since a much larger clone is just one base distant, this may be a read error. This rearrangement joins TRBV2 to TRBJ1-2, with D unresolved. Germline V lookup: CDR1 SNHLY, CDR2 FYNNEI. The CDR3 loop spans 13 amino acids. The CDR3 reads CASSEGSNYGHTF. As DNA, the CDR3 is TGTGCCAGCAGTGAGGGCAGTAACTATGGCCACACCTTC.

This clonotype has only a few counts. The V gene is TRBV2, the J gene TRBJ1-5, with 7 bases that match TRBD1. This CDR3 contains 18 residues. J gave up 7 bases and V 5 bases, and 20 bases lay outside the gene matches. CDR1 is SNHLY, CDR2 FYNNEI, per germline. The CDR3 region is CASSYSVGVVQGNQPQHF. The DNA for the CDR3 is TGTGCCAGCAGTTACTCCGTAGGGGTGGTACAGGGGAACCAGCCCCAGCATTTT.

With respect to this clonotype: The junction departs from germline at one end; a sequencing error may be responsible. The chain uses TRBV5-6 and TRBJ1-1; D might be TRBD1 (6 bases). CDR1 and CDR2 from the germline V gene are SGHDT and YYEEEE. The CDR3 has 16 amino acids. CDR3 sequence: CASSLVNRELNIEAFF. CDR3 nucleotide sequence: TGTGCCAGCAGCTTGGTCAACAGGGAATTGAACATTGAAGCTTTCTTT.

Concerning this clonotype itself: Just one base apart from a much larger clone, this may be a read error. The J gene is TRBJ1-5, the V gene TRBV7-8; D might be TRBD1 (6 bases). V lost 1 base to trimming and J lost 2 bases, with 15 bases between them. The CDR3 runs 17 residues. Germline CDR1 and CDR2: SGHVS and FQNEAQ. The chain's CDR3 is CASSLEGGGIGNQPQHF. CDR3 nucleotide sequence: TGTGCCAGCAGCTTAGAAGGTGGGGGCATCGGCAATCAGCCCCAGCATTTT.

As concerns this clonotype: This clone may be a read error of a much larger clone one base away. The V call is TRBV9, the J call TRBJ1-3; D unresolved. The end of the DNA fits TRBJ1-1 better, so the J call may be wrong. Germline V gives CDR1 SGDLS, CDR2 YYNGEE. The CDR3 totals 13 residues. Here the CDR3 reads CAISVEVNTEAFF. The CDR3 DNA follows: TGTGCCATCAGCGTAGAGGTGAACACTGAAGCTTTCTTT.

This clonotype was picked up many times. The genes are TRBV10-3 and TRBJ1-2; D gene uncertain. Trimming took off 3 bases at V and 8 bases at J, with 16 bases between the two ends. The CDR3 contains 14 residues. In germline, CDR1 is ENHRY, CDR2 SYGVKD. The CDR3 spells CAISDLTSFGGYTF. The CDR3 DNA reads as TGTGCCATCAGTGACCTAACAAGCTTCGGAGGCTACACCTTC.

This clonotype was detected ten times or more. The gene calls are TRBV6-1 and TRBJ2-6; 7 bases match TRBD2. Germline CDR1 reads MNHNS; CDR2 reads SASEGT. The CDR3 spans 16 residues. Trimming removed 2 bases from V and 0 bases from J; junction bases left unmatched: 1. The CDR3 bases are TGTGCCAGCAGTGAATCGGGGGGCTCTGGGGCCAACGTCCTGACTTTC. Translated: CASSESGGSGANVLTF.

This clonotype occurred many times. V gene TRBV7-8 combines with J gene TRBJ1-6; no clear D gene. Germline assignment: CDR1 SGHVS and CDR2 FQNEAQ. This CDR3 spans 14 amino acids. Trimming pared 5 bases from V and 9 bases from J, leaving 14 bases between. CDR3 nucleotide sequence: TGTGCCAGCAGCCCGACTGCGCATCCTTCACCCCTCCACTTT. Translating it yields CASSPTAHPSPLHF.